One sample yielded the 7 T cell receptor beta chains listed below, sequenced in a study of shared clonotypes between healthy human individuals. Only in-frame clones appear in the TCRdb table, and some are missing; sequencing was by immunoSEQ multiplex PCR. This table holds about 1.5 million clones, around 97% found once. Sequenced: naive CD4+ T cells sorted from blood. Indicated subset: CD45RA+ positively selected. Receptor source: a man between 25 and 39 years old in good health.

The count of this clone is one. The rearrangement joins TRBV5-1 to TRBJ1-2; D is unresolved. Germline loops: CDR1 SGHRS, CDR2 YFSETQ. This CDR3 has 15 amino acids. V was clipped by 7 bases and J by 3 bases, with 19 bases between them. Here the CDR3 reads CASCPKTRGDYGYTF. The CDR3 bases are TGCGCCAGCTGTCCTAAGACCAGAGGAGACTATGGCTACACCTTC. The whole variable domain, filled in from reference TRBV5-1 and TRBJ1-2, reads KAGVTQTPRYLIKTRGQQVTLSCSPISGHRSVSWYQQTPGQGLQFLFEYFSETQRNKGNFPGRFSGRQFSNSRSEMNVSTLELGDSALYLCASCPKTRGDYGYTFGSGTRLTVV.

The genes are TRBV19 and TRBJ1-1; D remains unclear. The length of the CDR3 is 13 residues. The germline V gene has CDR1 LNHDA and CDR2 SQIVND (reference sequence). V lost 6 bases and J 3 bases, leaving 11 bases between the germline ends. The CDR3 here is CASSRAMHTEAFF. The CDR3 DNA is TGTGCCAGTAGCCGCGCGATGCACACTGAAGCTTTCTTT.

CDR3 sequence: CASSLISLAGVPLSYEQYF. DNA of the CDR3: TGTGCCAGCTCACTAATTTCGCTAGCGGGAGTTCCCCTTTCCTACGAGCAGTACTTC. The V call is TRBV18, the J call TRBJ2-7; 10 bases fit TRBD2. The CDR3 totals 19 residues. V dropped 4 bases and J dropped 1; count of bases not matched to a gene: 16. Germline-derived CDR1 and CDR2 are KGHSH and LQKENI.

The J gene is TRBJ1-5, the V gene TRBV6-1, with D hard to call. CDR1 and CDR2 (germline): MNHNS, SASEGT. V lost 2 bases to trimming and J lost 0 bases, with 11 bases between them. This CDR3 comprises 16 residues. The chain's CDR3 is CASSEQPSFSNQPQHF. CDR3 DNA sequence: TGTGCCAGCAGTGAACAACCGAGTTTTAGCAATCAGCCCCAGCATTTT.

This clone was seen a single time. This chain joins TRBV5-1 and TRBJ2-1; 7 bases align to TRBD2. Germline CDR1 and CDR2: SGHRS and YFSETQ. This CDR3 spans 17 amino acids. After removal of 1 base from V and 5 bases from J, the junction contained 12 bases not matched to a gene. The CDR3 loop is CASSLRIAAGADNEQFF. As DNA, the CDR3 is TGCGCCAGCAGCTTGAGGATAGCGGCGGGAGCGGACAATGAGCAGTTCTTC.

The table lists this clone with a count of one. The chain recombines TRBV6-5 with TRBJ1-2; the match to TRBD1 covers 9 bases. Germline CDR1 and CDR2: MNHEY and SVGAGI. This CDR3 region has 14 residues. The V gene end was trimmed by 6 bases and the J gene end by 0 bases; junction bases not matched to a gene: 2. For the CDR3, the DNA is TGTGCCAGCAGACGACAGGGGGCTAACTATGGCTACACCTTC. Its translation: CASRRQGANYGYTF.

The V and J genes are TRBV7-2 and TRBJ2-7; unclear D gene. This CDR3 is 13 amino acids long. V was clipped by 6 bases and J by 0 bases, with 9 bases between them. The V gene's germline CDR1 is SGHTA and CDR2 FQGNSA. As DNA, the CDR3 is TGTGCCAGCAGTTACCGGGTCTCCTACGAGCAGTACTTC. Its translation: CASSYRVSYEQYF.